This note documents a single T cell receptor beta chain sequence. Its antigen is undetermined. CDR1 is MNHEY and CDR2 is SVGAGI in the germline V gene. CDR3 size: 14 residues. V was clipped by 5 bases and J by 2 bases, with 13 bases between them. PCR employed 60 Vbeta and 13 Jbeta primers. Authors' methods: Around 12 million of some 80 million unique TCR beta chains were shared, per a later count. Repertoires were generated with immunoSEQ multiplex PCR, while TCRdb's copy carries only in-frame clones and drops some. Clone size and V and J calls were adopted from that table, with D and trimming inferred from the DNA. The data show approximately 190,000 clones, 81% seen once. This specimen comes from a study of cytomegalovirus exposure and HLA in healthy donors. Study context: T cells numbering about 179 million yielded 100 million to 120 million unique TCR beta sequences in an earlier analysis.

Notes on the study in general: Reportedly, HLA-A and HLA-B alleles of most subjects were accurately predicted from TCR beta. Earlier findings revealed that most TCR beta V segments proved productive either about 87% or about 30% of the time.

The V call is TRBV6-5, the J call TRBJ2-7, with D tentatively TRBD2 (7 bases). The material sequenced was PBMCs. The receptor's source is a man between 35 and 55 years old in good health and CMV-seropositive. The CDR3 spells CASSRRGAAYEQYF. CDR3 nucleotides: TGTGCCAGCAGTCGCCGGGGGGCCGCCTACGAGCAGTACTTC.